The 6 T cell receptor beta chains below all came from one sample that was sequenced in a study of T-cell reconstitution after alpha-beta-depleted transplantation in children. Unique molecular identifiers featured in how the TCRbeta library was prepared. MiXCR was run by TCRdb on the PCR reads, yielding one entry per CDR3 protein. This table holds about 260,000 distinct CDR3 sequences, just under 8.5% found once. The source was PBMCs, mostly from graft donor cells, collected 180 days after TCRalphabeta/CD19-depleted stem cell transplant. The receptors stem from a male patient under 18 who had a stem cell transplant for acute lymphoblastic leukemia, so the T cells may come from the graft donor.

This clonotype was seen repeatedly, ten times or more. The CDR3 nucleotides are TGTGCCAGCAGCGCCGGGACTATCAAGAGCTCCTACGAGCAGTACTTC. Residues: CASSAGTIKSSYEQYF. The J gene is TRBJ2-7, the V gene TRBV27, with 7 nucleotides matching TRBD2. The CDR3 covers 16 residues. With 6 bases clipped from V and 0 bases from J, the junction kept 11 bases outside the gene matches. Germline V gives CDR1 MNHEY, CDR2 SMNVEV (reference sequence).

The table lists this clonotype with many counts. The chain employs TRBV12-3 or TRBV12-4 and TRBJ1-2; D gene unclear. The CDR3 consists of 11 residues. Deletions cut 6 bases from V and 5 bases from J, with 7 bases between. The CDR3 nucleotides read TGTGCCAGCAGCCTTGGATATGGCTACACCTTC. Translation gives CASSLGYGYTF.

This clonotype was recorded many times. This sequence joins TRBV29-1 and TRBJ1-2; TRBD1 agrees at 8 bases. The germline V gene encodes CDR1 SQVTM and CDR2 ANQGSEA. J lost 4 bases, V lost 5 bases, and 6 bases had no gene match. The CDR3 totals 13 residues. CDR3 DNA sequence: TGCAGCGTTAGGACAGGGAATCGCTATGGCTACACCTTC. Encoded protein: CSVRTGNRYGYTF.

Ten or more counts support this clonotype. This chain uses TRBV28 with TRBJ2-1; tentative D call: TRBD2 (5 bases). This CDR3 is built from 13 residues. V shed 6 bases and J shed 6 bases, with 12 bases lying between them. The germline V gene encodes CDR1 MDHEN and CDR2 SYDVKM. This chain's CDR3 is CASSYGLTNEQFF. The CDR3 DNA reads TGTGCCAGCAGCTATGGACTGACCAATGAGCAGTTCTTC.

This clonotype was seen many times. V is TRBV7-2 and J is TRBJ2-7; D remains unclear. CDR1 and CDR2 (germline): SGHTA, FQGNSA. The CDR3 contains 12 residues. The ends were cut back, 4 bases at V and 5 bases at J, with 9 bases in the middle. CDR3 bases: TGTGCCAGCAGCTCCGGATTACACGAGCAGTACTTC. Protein product: CASSSGLHEQYF.

This clonotype was found many times. The gene calls are TRBV29-1 and TRBJ1-6, with 11 bases that match TRBD1. CDR1 is SQVTM and CDR2 is ANQGSEA in the germline V gene. The ends lost 5 bases at V and 6 bases at J; junction bases unmatched: 6. This CDR3 contains 15 residues. Here the CDR3 DNA reads TGCAGCGTTAAAACCGGGACAGGGGGTAATTCACCCCTCCACTTT. It yields the protein CSVKTGTGGNSPLHF.